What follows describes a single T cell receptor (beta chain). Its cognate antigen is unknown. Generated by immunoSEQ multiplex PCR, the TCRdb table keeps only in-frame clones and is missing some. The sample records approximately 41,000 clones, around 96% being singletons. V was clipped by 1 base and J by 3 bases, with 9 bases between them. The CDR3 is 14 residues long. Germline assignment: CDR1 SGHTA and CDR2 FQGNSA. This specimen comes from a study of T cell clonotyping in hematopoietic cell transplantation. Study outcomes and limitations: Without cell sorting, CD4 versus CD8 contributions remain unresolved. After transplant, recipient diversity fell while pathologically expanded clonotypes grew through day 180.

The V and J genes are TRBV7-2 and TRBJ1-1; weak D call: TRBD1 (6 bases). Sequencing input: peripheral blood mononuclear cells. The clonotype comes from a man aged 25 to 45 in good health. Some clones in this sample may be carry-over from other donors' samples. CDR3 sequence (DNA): TGTGCCAGCAGCTTAGATGGGGGCTACACTGAAGCTTTCTTT. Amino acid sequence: CASSLDGGYTEAFF.